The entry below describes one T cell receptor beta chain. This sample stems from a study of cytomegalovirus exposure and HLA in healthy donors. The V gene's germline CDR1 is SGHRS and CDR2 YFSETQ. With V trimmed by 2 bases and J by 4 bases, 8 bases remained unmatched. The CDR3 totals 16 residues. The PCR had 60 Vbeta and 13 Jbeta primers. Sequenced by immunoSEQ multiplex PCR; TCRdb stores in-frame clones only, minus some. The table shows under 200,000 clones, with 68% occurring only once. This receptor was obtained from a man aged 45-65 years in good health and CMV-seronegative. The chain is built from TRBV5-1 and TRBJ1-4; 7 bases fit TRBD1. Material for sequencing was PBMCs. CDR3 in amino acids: CASSLVAGQHNEKLFF. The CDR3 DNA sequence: TGCGCCAGCAGCTTAGTTGCGGGACAGCATAATGAAAAACTGTTTTTT. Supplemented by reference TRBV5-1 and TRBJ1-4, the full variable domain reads KAGVTQTPRYLIKTRGQQVTLSCSPISGHRSVSWYQQTPGQGLQFLFEYFSETQRNKGNFPGRFSGRQFSNSRSEMNVSTLELGDSALYLCASSLVAGQHNEKLFFGSGTQLSVL.